Presented here are 17 T cell receptor beta chains from one specimen sequenced in a study of blood T cell repertoires in COVID-19. Some clones are missing from TCRdb's copy, which holds only in-frame ones; the method was immunoSEQ multiplex PCR. The repertoire holds roughly 15,000 clones, with roughly 79% as singletons. Sequenced input: peripheral blood. The receptors originated from a man between 60 and 70 years old with acute or convalescent COVID-19.

This clone was seen just once. V gene TRBV5-1 combines with J gene TRBJ2-7; 11 bases map to TRBD1. Germline loops: CDR1 SGHRS, CDR2 YFSETQ. This CDR3 is 14 amino acids long. The V segment lost 4 bases and the J segment 3 bases; nucleotides outside the gene matches: 3. CDR3 DNA sequence: TGCGCCAGCAGCGAGGACAGGGGGCACTACGAGCAGTACTTC. It is translated as CASSEDRGHYEQYF.

The chain has TRBV27 and TRBJ1-1, with 9 bases lining up with TRBD1. The germline gives CDR1 MNHEY, CDR2 SMNVEV (reference sequence). The J segment lost 5 bases and the V segment lost 4 bases, leaving 5 bases of the junction unmatched. CDR3 size: 14 residues. This CDR3 reads CASSSTGGRTEAFF. The CDR3 DNA reads as TGTGCCAGCAGTTCCACAGGGGGCCGTACTGAAGCTTTCTTT.

This clone was counted a single time. The chain couples TRBV2 to TRBJ1-1; D might be TRBD1 (6 bases). The germline CDR1 and CDR2 sequences are SNHLY and FYNNEI. Trimming took off 4 bases at V and 2 bases at J, with 17 bases between the two ends. The CDR3 is 16 amino acids. The CDR3 sequence: CASSAGGLGANTEAFF. DNA for the CDR3: TGTGCCAGCAGTGCGGGGGGGCTAGGAGCAAACACTGAAGCTTTCTTT.

This chain connects TRBV5-4 to TRBJ1-4; 8 nucleotides agree with TRBD1. This CDR3 contains 14 residues. With 2 bases clipped from V and 7 bases from J, the junction kept 4 bases outside the gene matches. Per germline, CDR1 SGHNT and CDR2 YYREEE (reference sequence). The DNA for the CDR3 is TGTGCCAGCAGCTTAGACAGGGGAGGTGAAAAACTGTTTTTT. This gives the protein CASSLDRGGEKLFF.

The gene calls are TRBV6-2 or TRBV6-3 and TRBJ2-7, with TRBD1 matching 9 bases. V shed 6 bases, J shed 1 base, and the junction held 13 bases outside the gene matches. Germline V CDR1 and CDR2: MNHEY, SVGEGT. This CDR3 is 17 amino acids long. The CDR3 region is CASSSGTGRLGSYEQYF. The CDR3 nucleotides are TGTGCCAGCAGCTCCGGGACAGGGAGACTGGGGTCCTACGAGCAGTACTTC.

The genes are TRBV3-1 (or the pseudogene TRBV3-2) and TRBJ2-2; TRBD2 is a possible D gene (6 bases). The V gene's germline CDR1 is LGHDT and CDR2 YNNKEL (reference sequence). Trimming shortened V by 6 bases and J by 1 base, and 9 bases separated the two germline ends. The CDR3 spans 14 residues. CDR3 loop: CASSISGNTGELFF. CDR3 DNA sequence: TGTGCCAGCAGTATTAGCGGGAACACCGGGGAGCTGTTTTTT.

The count of this clone is one. The V and J genes are TRBV19 and TRBJ2-7; TRBD2 aligns across 11 bases. The CDR3 length is 15 residues. Germline CDR1 is LNHDA and CDR2 is SQIVND (reference sequence). J gave up 2 bases and V 4 bases, and 4 bases lay outside the gene matches. The CDR3 spells CASSKTSGGTYEQYF. The CDR3 DNA reads as TGTGCCAGTAGTAAAACTAGCGGGGGCACCTACGAGCAGTACTTC.

This chain connects TRBV5-4 to TRBJ1-1; D possibly corresponds to TRBD1 (6 bases). The V and J ends lost 1 base and 7 bases respectively, with 17 bases between them. The CDR3 spans 15 residues. Germline assignment: CDR1 SGHNT and CDR2 YYREEE (reference sequence). The CDR3 coding sequence is TGTGCCAGCAGCTTGAATCAGGGGTCTGGGGGTGAAGCTTTCTTT. Translated: CASSLNQGSGGEAFF.

DNA of the CDR3: TGTGCCAGCAGCCCCACAGGGGGTGGTAATGAAAAACTGTTTTTT. Translated, it gives CASSPTGGGNEKLFF. This chain connects TRBV3-1 (or the pseudogene TRBV3-2) to TRBJ1-4; 8 bases are a match to TRBD1. Germline V gene data show CDR1 as LGHDT and CDR2 as YNNKEL (reference sequence). The junction had 5 bases not matched to a gene; V was cut back by 4 bases and J by 4 bases. This CDR3 region has 15 residues.

V gene TRBV19 combines with J gene TRBJ1-4; the D gene is possibly TRBD1 (5 bases). The CDR3 is made up of 14 amino acids. Trimming left V 6 bases short and J 3 bases short, with 11 bases between. Germline lookup yields CDR1 LNHDA and CDR2 SQIVND (reference sequence). This CDR3 reads CASRGGASNEKLFF. The DNA of the CDR3 is TGTGCCAGTAGGGGAGGGGCCTCTAATGAAAAACTGTTTTTT.

This clone was seen once. The genes are TRBV19 and TRBJ1-1; 9 bases are shared with TRBD1. V lost 4 bases and J lost 5; bases outside the gene matches: 8. Looked up from germline, CDR1 is LNHDA and CDR2 is SQIVND (reference sequence). The CDR3 extends over 15 amino acids. The CDR3 here is CASSSQGQGGTEAFF. CDR3 DNA sequence: TGTGCCAGTAGTAGCCAGGGACAGGGAGGAACTGAAGCTTTCTTT.

This rearrangement joins TRBV9 to TRBJ1-2, with 11 bases matching TRBD1. Germline lookup yields CDR1 SGDLS and CDR2 YYNGEE. The CDR3 sequence is 16 residues long. The V gene end was trimmed by 1 base and the J gene end by 4 bases; junction bases not matched to a gene: 6. In DNA, the CDR3 is TGTGCCAGCAGCGTAAGGGGACAGGGGGACGGCTATGGCTACACCTTC. Protein product: CASSVRGQGDGYGYTF.

In its sample, this clone was seen a few times. CDR3 protein: CASSLKGGASEAFF. In DNA form, the CDR3 reads TGTGCCAGCAGCTTAAAAGGGGGGGCGTCTGAAGCTTTCTTT. The chain joins TRBV7-8 to TRBJ1-1; weak D call: TRBD1 (6 bases). The V and J ends lost 2 bases and 6 bases respectively, with 13 bases between them. CDR1 is SGHVS and CDR2 is FQNEAQ in the germline V gene. The CDR3 extends over 14 amino acids. Supplemented by reference TRBV7-8 and TRBJ1-1, the full variable domain reads GAGVSQSPRYKVAKRGQDVALRCDPISGHVSLFWYQQALGQGPEFLTYFQNEAQLDKSGLPSDRFFAERPEGSVSTLKIQRTQQEDSAVYLCASSLKGGASEAFFGQGTRLTVV.

The rearrangement links TRBV7-8 to TRBJ1-1; 11 positions agree with TRBD1. The CDR3 spans 13 residues. Trimming removed 6 bases from V and 11 bases from J; junction bases left unmatched: 8. Germline CDR1 is SGHVS and CDR2 is FQNEAQ. For the CDR3, the DNA is TGTGCCAGCAGTAGGACAGGGGGCGCTGGGGCTTTCTTT. As protein: CASSRTGGAGAFF.

The rearrangement links TRBV12-5 to TRBJ1-2; no reliable D call. Germline V gene data show CDR1 as LGHNT and CDR2 as FRNRAP. Trimming took 1 base from V and 3 from J, leaving 6 bases between them. This CDR3 region has 13 residues. The CDR3 DNA is TGTGCTAGTGGTTTGGAACAGCACTATGGCTACACCTTC. The encoded protein is CASGLEQHYGYTF.

This clone is deemed large. The chain joins TRBV5-5 to TRBJ1-2, with D possibly being TRBD1 (5 bases). Trimming removed 0 bases at V and 1 base at J, with 10 bases between. The germline V gene encodes CDR1 SGHKS and CDR2 YYEKEE (reference sequence). The CDR3 is made up of 15 amino acids. CDR3 region: CASSLEDSLNYGYTF. The DNA of the CDR3 is TGTGCCAGCAGCTTGGAAGACAGCCTTAACTATGGCTACACCTTC.

V usage is TRBV12-3 or TRBV12-4 and J usage is TRBJ2-3; 7 bases line up with TRBD2. The CDR3 has 13 residues. V shed 6 bases and J 3 bases; nucleotides not matched to a gene: 3. The CDR3 nucleotides read TGTGCCAGCAGATCCGGGGGGACAGATACGCAGTATTTT. Translation: CASRSGGTDTQYF.